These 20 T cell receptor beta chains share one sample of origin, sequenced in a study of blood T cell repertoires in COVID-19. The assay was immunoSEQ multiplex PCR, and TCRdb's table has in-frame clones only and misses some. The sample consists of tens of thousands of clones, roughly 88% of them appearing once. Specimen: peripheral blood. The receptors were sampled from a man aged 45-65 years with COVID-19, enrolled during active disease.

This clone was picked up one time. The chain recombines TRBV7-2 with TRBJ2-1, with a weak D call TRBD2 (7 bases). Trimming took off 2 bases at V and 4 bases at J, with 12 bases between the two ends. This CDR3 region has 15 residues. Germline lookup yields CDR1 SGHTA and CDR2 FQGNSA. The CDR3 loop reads CASSLTGGPYNEQFF. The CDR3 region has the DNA TGTGCCAGCAGCTTAACGGGGGGCCCTTACAATGAGCAGTTCTTC.

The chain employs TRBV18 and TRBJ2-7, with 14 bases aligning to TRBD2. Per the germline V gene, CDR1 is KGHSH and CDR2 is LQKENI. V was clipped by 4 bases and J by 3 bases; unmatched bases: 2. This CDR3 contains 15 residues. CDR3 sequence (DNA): TGTGCCAGCTCACGAGGGACTAGCGGGAGCTACGAGCAGTACTTC. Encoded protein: CASSRGTSGSYEQYF.

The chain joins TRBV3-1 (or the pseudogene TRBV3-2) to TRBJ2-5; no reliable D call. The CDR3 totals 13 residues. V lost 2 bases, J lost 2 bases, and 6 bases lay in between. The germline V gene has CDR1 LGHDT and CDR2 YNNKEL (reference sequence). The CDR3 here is CASSQRAQETQYF. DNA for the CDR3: TGTGCCAGCAGCCAAAGAGCGCAAGAGACCCAGTACTTC.

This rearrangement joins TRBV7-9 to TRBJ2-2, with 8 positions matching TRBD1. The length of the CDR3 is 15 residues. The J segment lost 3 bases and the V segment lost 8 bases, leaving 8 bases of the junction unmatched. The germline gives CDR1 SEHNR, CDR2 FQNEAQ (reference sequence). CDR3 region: CASVGRGLDTGELFF. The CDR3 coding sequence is TGTGCCAGCGTCGGCAGGGGGCTAGACACCGGGGAGCTGTTTTTT.

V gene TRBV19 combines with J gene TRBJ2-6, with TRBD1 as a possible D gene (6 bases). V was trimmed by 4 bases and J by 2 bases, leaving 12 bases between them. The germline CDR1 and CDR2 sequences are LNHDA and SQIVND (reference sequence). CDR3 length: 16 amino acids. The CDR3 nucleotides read TGTGCCAGTAGTAACACAGGGACAACTGGGGCCAACGTCCTGACTTTC. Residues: CASSNTGTTGANVLTF. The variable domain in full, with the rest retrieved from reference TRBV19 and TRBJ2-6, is DGGITQSPKYLFRKEGQNVTLSCEQNLNHDAMYWYRQDPGQGLRLIYYSQIVNDFQKGDIAEGYSVSREKKESFPLTVTSAQKNPTAFYLCASSNTGTTGANVLTFGAGSRLTVL.

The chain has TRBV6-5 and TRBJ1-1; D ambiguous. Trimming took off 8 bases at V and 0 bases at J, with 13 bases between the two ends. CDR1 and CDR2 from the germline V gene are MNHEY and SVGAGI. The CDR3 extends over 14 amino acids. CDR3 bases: TGTGCCAGCTGCGGGAGAGATATGAACACTGAAGCTTTCTTT. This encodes CASCGRDMNTEAFF.

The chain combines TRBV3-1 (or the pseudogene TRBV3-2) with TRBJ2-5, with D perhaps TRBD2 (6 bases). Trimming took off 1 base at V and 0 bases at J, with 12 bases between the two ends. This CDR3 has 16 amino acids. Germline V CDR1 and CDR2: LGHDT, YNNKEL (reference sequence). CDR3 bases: TGTGCCAGCAGCCAAGGCCCCCTAGCGAACCAAGAGACCCAGTACTTC. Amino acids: CASSQGPLANQETQYF.

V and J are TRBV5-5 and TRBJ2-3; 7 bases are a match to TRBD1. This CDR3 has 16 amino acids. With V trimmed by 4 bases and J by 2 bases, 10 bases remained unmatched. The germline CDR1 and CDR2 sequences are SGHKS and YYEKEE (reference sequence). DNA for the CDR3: TGTGCCAGCAGCAAAGAGGGACAGATAGACACAGATACGCAGTATTTT. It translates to CASSKEGQIDTDTQYF. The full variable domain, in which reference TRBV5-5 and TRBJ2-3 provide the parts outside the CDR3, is DAGVTQSPTHLIKTRGQQVTLRCSPISGHKSVSWYQQVLGQGPQFIFQYYEKEERGRGNFPDRFSARQFPNYSSELNVNALLLGDSALYLCASSKEGQIDTDTQYFGPGTRLTVL.

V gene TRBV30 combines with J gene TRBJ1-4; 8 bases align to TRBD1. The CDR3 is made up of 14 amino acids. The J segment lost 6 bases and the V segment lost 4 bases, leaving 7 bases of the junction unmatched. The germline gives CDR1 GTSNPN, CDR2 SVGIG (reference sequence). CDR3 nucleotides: TGTGCCTGGAACGACAGGGGCAGAGATGAAAAACTGTTTTTT. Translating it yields CAWNDRGRDEKLFF.

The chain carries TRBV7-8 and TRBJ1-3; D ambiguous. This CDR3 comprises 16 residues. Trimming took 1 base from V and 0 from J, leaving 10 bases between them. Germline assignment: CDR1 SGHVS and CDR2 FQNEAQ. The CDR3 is CASSLGSVYSGNTIYF. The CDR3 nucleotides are TGTGCCAGCAGCTTAGGTTCAGTTTACTCTGGAAACACCATATATTTT.

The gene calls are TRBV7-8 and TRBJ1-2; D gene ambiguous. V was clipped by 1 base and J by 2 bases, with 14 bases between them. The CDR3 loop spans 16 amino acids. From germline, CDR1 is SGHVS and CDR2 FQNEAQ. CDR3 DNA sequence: TGTGCCAGCAGCTTAGTGGCGGGGTCGGCCAACTATGGCTACACCTTC. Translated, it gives CASSLVAGSANYGYTF.

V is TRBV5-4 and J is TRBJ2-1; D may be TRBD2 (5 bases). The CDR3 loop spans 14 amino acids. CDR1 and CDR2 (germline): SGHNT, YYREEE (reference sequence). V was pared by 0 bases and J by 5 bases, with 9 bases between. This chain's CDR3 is CASSLVSGNNEQFF. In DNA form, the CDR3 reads TGTGCCAGCAGCTTGGTTTCGGGGAACAATGAGCAGTTCTTC.

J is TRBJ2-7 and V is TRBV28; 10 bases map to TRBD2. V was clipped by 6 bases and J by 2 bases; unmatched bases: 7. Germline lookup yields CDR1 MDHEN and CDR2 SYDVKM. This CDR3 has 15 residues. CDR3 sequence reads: CASRPQREGPYEQYF. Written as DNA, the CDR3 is TGTGCCAGCAGACCCCAGCGGGAGGGTCCCTACGAGCAGTACTTC.

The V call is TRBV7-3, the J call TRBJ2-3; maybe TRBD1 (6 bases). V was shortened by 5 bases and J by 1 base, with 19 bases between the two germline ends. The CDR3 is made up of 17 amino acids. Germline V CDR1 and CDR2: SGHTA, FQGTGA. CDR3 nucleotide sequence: TGTGCCAGCAGCCGAACAGGGAATGGGGGCGGCACAGATACGCAGTATTTT. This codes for CASSRTGNGGGTDTQYF.

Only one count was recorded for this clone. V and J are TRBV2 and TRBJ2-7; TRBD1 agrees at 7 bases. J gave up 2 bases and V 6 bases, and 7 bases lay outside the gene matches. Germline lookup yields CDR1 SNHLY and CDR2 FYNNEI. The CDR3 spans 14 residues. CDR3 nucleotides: TGTGCCAGCAGCCAGGACAGGACAACCTACGAGCAGTACTTC. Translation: CASSQDRTTYEQYF.

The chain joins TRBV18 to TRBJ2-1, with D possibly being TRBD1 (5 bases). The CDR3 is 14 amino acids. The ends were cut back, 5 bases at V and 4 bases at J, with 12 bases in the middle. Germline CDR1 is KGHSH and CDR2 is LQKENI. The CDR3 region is CASSATRQYNEQFF. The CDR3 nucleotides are TGTGCCAGCTCAGCAACCCGACAGTACAATGAGCAGTTCTTC.

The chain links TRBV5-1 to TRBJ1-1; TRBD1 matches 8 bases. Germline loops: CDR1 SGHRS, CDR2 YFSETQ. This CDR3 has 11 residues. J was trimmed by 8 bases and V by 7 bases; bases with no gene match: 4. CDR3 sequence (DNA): TGCGCCAGCGCCCGGGACAGGGAAGCTTTCTTT. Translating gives CASARDREAFF. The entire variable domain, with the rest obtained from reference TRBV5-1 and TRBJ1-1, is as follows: KAGVTQTPRYLIKTRGQQVTLSCSPISGHRSVSWYQQTPGQGLQFLFEYFSETQRNKGNFPGRFSGRQFSNSRSEMNVSTLELGDSALYLCASARDREAFFGQGTRLTVV.

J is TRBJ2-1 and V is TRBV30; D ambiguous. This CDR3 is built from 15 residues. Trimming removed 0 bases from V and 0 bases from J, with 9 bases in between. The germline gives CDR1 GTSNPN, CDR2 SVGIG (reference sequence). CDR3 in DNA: TGTGCCTGGAGTGTGTCCCCCAGCTCCTACAATGAGCAGTTCTTC. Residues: CAWSVSPSSYNEQFF.

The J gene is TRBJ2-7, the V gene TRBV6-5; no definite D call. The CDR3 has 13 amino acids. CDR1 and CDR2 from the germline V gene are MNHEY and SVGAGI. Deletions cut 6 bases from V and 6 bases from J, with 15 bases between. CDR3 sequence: CASRTLTVREQYF. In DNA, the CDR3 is TGTGCCAGCAGGACTCTGACGGTACGCGAGCAGTACTTC.

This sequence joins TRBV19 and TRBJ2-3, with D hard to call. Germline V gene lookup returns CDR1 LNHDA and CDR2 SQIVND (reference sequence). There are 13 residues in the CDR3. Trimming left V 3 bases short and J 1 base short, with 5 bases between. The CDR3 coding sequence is TGTGCCAGTAGTATCCGGGGCACAGATACGCAGTATTTT. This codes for CASSIRGTDTQYF.